This T cell receptor (beta chain) was sequenced for a study of T cells in narcolepsy. Germline V gene data show CDR1 as MDHEN and CDR2 as SYDVKM. The CDR3 totals 15 residues. The J segment lost 8 bases and the V segment lost 5 bases, leaving 9 bases of the junction unmatched. Some clones are missing from TCRdb's copy, which holds only in-frame ones; the method was immunoSEQ multiplex PCR. This table holds tens of thousands of clones, approximately 85% found once. The sample taken for sequencing was CD45RA- memory CD4+ T cells from PBMCs. The receptor was isolated from a human donor with narcolepsy. The J gene is TRBJ2-1, the V gene TRBV28; TRBD2 matches 10 bases. The CDR3 loop reads CASSDSASGSYEQFF. CDR3 DNA: TGTGCCAGCAGTGACTCGGCTAGCGGGAGTTATGAGCAGTTCTTC. The full variable domain, its missing parts supplied by reference TRBV28 and TRBJ2-1, is DVKVTQSSRYLVKRTGEKVFLECVQDMDHENMFWYRQDPGLGLRLIYFSYDVKMKEKGDIPEGYSVSREKKERFSLILESASTNQTSMYLCASSDSASGSYEQFFGPGTRLTVL.